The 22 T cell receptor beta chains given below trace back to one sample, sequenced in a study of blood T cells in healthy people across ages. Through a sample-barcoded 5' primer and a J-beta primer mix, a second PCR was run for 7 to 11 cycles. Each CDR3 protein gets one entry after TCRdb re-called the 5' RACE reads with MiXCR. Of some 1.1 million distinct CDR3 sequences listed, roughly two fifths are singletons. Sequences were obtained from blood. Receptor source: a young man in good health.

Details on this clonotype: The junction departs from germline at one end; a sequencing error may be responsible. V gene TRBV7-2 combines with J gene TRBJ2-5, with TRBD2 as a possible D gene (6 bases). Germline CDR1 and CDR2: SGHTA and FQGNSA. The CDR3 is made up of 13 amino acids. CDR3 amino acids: CASSLGTTESQYF. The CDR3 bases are TGTGCCAGCAGCTTAGGGACTACAGAGTCCCAGTACTTC.

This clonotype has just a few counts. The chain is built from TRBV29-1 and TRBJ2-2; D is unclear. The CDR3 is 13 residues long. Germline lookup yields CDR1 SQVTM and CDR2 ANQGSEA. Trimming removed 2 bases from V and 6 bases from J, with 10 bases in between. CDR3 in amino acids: CSVETRVAGELFF. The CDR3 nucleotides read TGCAGCGTTGAAACTCGGGTAGCCGGGGAGCTGTTTTTT.

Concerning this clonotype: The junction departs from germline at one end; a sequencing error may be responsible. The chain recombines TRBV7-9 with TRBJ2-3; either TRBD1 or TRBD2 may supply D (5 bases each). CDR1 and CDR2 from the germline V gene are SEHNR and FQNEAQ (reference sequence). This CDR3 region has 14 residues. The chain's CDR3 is CAGSRGPGTDTQYF. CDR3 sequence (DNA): TGTGCCGGCAGCCGGGGCCCCGGCACAGATACGCAGTATTTT.

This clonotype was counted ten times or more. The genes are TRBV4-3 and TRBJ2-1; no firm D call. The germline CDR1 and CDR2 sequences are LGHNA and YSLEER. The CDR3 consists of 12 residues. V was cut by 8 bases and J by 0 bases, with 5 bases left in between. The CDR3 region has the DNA TGCGCCAGCGGCGGCTCCTACAATGAGCAGTTCTTC. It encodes CASGGSYNEQFF.

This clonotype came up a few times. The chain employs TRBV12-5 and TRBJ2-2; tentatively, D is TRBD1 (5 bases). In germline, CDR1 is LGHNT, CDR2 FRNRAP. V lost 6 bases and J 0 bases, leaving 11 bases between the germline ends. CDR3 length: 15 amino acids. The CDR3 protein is CASGDRCTNTGELFF. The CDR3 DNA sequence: TGTGCTAGTGGCGACAGATGTACGAACACCGGGGAGCTGTTTTTT. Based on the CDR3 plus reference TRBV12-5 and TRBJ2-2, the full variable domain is DARVTQTPRHKVTEMGQEVTMRCQPILGHNTVFWYRQTMMQGLELLAYFRNRAPLDDSGMPKDRFSAEMPDATLATLKIQPSEPRDSAVYFCASGDRCTNTGELFFGEGSRLTVL.

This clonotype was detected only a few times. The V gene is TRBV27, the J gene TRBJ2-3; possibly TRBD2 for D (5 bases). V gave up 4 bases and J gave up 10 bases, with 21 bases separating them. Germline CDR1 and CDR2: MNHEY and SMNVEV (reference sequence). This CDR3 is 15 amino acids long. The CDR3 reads CASSYGSSPDLAQYF. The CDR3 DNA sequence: TGTGCCAGCAGTTATGGGTCTAGCCCCGATTTGGCGCAGTATTTT.

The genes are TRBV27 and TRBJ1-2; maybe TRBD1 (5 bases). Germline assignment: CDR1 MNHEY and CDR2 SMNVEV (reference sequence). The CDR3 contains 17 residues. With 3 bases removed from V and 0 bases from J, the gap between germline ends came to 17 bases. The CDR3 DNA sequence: TGTGCCAGCAGTTTCGGGGACGCCACCTCAGCTAACTATGGCTACACCTTC. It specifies CASSFGDATSANYGYTF.

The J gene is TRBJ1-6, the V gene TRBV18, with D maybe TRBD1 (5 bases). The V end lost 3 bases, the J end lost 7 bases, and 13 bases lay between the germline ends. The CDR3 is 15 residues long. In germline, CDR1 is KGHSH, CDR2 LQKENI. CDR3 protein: CASSPVEGRNSPLHF. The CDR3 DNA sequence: TGTGCCAGCTCACCTGTTGAGGGGAGAAATTCACCCCTCCACTTT.

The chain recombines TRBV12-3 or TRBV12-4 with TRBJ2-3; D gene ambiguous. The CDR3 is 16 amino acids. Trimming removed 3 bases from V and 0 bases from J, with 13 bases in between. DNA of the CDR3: TGTGCCAGCAGTTTTGGGGTCAGAGAGAGCACAGATACGCAGTATTTT. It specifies CASSFGVRESTDTQYF.

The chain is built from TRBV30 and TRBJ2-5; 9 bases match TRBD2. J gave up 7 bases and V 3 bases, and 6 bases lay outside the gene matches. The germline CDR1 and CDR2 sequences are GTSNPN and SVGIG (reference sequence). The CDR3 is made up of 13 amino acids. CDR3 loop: CAWRASGEGTQYF. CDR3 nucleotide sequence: TGTGCCTGGAGAGCTAGCGGGGAAGGGACCCAGTACTTC.

The CDR3 DNA sequence: TGTGCTAGTGGACTGGGGGATGAGCAGTACTTC. Translated: CASGLGDEQYF. The chain employs TRBV12-5 and TRBJ2-5, with D perhaps TRBD1 or TRBD2 (5 bases each). This CDR3 contains 11 residues. Trimming shortened V by 6 bases and J by 11 bases, and 13 bases separated the two germline ends. The germline V gene encodes CDR1 LGHNT and CDR2 FRNRAP. Filled out from reference TRBV12-5 and TRBJ2-5, the complete variable domain reads DARVTQTPRHKVTEMGQEVTMRCQPILGHNTVFWYRQTMMQGLELLAYFRNRAPLDDSGMPKDRFSAEMPDATLATLKIQPSEPRDSAVYFCASGLGDEQYFGPGTRLLVL.

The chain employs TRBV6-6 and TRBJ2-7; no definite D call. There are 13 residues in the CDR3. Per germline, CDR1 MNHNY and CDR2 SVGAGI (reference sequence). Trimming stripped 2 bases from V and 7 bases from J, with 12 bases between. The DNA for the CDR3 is TGTGCCAGCAGTTACAGCGTTGGTAATGAGCAGTACTTC. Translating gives CASSYSVGNEQYF.

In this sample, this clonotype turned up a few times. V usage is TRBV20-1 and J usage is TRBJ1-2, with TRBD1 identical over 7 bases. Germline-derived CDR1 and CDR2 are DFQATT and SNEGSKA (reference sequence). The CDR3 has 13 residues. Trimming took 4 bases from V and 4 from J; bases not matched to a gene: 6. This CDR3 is CSAKQGRSYGYTF. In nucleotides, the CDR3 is TGCAGTGCTAAACAGGGGCGTAGCTATGGCTACACCTTC.

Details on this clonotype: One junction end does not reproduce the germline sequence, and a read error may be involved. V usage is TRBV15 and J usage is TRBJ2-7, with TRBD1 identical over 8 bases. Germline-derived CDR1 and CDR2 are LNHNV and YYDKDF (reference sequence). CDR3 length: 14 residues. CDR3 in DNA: TGTGCCACCAGCCCTTGGACAGGGAACAGCGAGCAGTATTTC. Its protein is CATSPWTGNSEQYF.

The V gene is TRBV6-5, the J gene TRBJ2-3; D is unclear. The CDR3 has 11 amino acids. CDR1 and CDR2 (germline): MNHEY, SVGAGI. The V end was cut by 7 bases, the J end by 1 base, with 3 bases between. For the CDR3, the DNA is TGTGCCAGCATCGGCACAGATACGCAGTATTTT. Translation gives CASIGTDTQYF.

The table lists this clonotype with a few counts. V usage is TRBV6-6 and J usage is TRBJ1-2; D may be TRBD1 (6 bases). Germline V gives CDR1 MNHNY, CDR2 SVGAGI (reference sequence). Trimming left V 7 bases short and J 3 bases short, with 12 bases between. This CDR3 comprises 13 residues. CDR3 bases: TGTGCCAGCACCATACAGGGCGACTATGGCTACACCTTC. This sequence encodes CASTIQGDYGYTF.

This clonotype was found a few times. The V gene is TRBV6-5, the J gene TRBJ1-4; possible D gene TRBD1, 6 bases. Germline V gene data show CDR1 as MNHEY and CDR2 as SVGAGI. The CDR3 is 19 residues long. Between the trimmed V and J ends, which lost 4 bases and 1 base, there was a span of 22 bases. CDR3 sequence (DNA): TGTGCCAGCAGTTTCCCAATCCTGGACAGTGACCGAACTAATGAAAAACTGTTTTTT. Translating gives CASSFPILDSDRTNEKLFF.

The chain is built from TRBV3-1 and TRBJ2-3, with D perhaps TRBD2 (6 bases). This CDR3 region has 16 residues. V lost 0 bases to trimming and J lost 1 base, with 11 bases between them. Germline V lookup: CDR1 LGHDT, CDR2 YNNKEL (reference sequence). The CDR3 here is CASSQDPGRRTDTQYF. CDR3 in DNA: TGTGCCAGCAGCCAAGATCCCGGGAGACGCACAGATACGCAGTATTTT.

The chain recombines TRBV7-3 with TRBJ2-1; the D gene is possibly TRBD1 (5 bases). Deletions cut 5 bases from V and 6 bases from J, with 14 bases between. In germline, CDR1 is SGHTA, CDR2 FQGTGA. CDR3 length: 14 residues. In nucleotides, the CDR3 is TGTGCCAGCAGCATCTCGACAGCGTCCAATGAGCAGTTCTTC. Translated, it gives CASSISTASNEQFF.

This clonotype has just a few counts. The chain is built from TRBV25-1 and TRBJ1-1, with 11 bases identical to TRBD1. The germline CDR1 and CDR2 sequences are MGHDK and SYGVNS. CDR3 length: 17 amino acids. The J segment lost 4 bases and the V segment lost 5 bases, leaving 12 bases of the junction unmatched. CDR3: CASSTDRGRRSGTEAFF. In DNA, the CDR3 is TGTGCCAGCAGTACGGACAGGGGGCGCCGATCGGGCACTGAAGCTTTCTTT. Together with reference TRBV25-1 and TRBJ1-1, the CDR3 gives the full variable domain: EADIYQTPRYLVIGTGKKITLECSQTMGHDKMYWYQQDPGMELHLIHYSYGVNSTEKGDLSSESTVSRIRTEHFPLTLESARPSHTSQYLCASSTDRGRRSGTEAFFGQGTRLTVV.

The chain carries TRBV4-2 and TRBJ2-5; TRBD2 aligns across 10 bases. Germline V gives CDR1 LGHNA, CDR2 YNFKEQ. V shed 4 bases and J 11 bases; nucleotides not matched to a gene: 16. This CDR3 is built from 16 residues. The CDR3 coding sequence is TGTGCCAGCAGCCCGACAGCGGGGGGGCCTGACAATGAGCAGTACTTC. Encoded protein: CASSPTAGGPDNEQYF.

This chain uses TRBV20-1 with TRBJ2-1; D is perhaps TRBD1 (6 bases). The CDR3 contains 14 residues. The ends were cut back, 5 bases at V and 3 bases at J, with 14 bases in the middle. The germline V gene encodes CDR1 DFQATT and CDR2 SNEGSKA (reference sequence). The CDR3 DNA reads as TGCAGTGCTCCACGGACAGAGAACTACAATGAGCAGTTCTTC. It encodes CSAPRTENYNEQFF.